The subject of this entry is one T cell receptor beta chain. Antigen: not known. This sample stems from a study of T cell responses to AZD1222 COVID-19 vaccine. This CDR3 is 12 amino acids long. Germline CDR1 reads SQVTM; CDR2 reads ANQGSEA. V dropped 6 bases and J dropped 5; count of bases not matched to a gene: 4. Second-dose recipients at about 4 or about 12 weeks were treated as one pooled group. Data came from immunoSEQ multiplex PCR; TCRdb stores just in-frame clones and leaves some out. The repertoire consists of fewer than 200,000 clones, with over 75% occurring once and the leading ten covering approximately 4.3%. The study's findings and limits: Mapped onto spike, vaccine-associated CD4 TCRs spanned it and were dominant at 160-218 and 743-854. Compared with day 0, the breadth and depth of the Spike-specific TCR repertoire rose significantly after two doses of AZD1222. Reports indicate that nearly half of spike-specific TCRs are directed at unmutated variant regions.

J is TRBJ1-2 and V is TRBV29-1; the match to TRBD1 covers 9 bases. The sequenced sample was peripheral blood, obtained 28 days after the second AZD1222 dose. The receptor was derived from an adult who received the AZD1222 COVID-19 vaccine. Here the CDR3 DNA reads TGCAGCGTCGTCGGACAGGGGTATGGCTACACCTTC. It translates to CSVVGQGYGYTF. The whole variable domain, filled in from reference TRBV29-1 and TRBJ1-2, reads SAVISQKPSRDICQRGTSLTIQCQVDSQVTMMFWYRQQPGQSLTLIATANQGSEATYESGFVIDKFPISRPNLTFSTLTVSNMSPEDSSIYLCSVVGQGYGYTFGSGTRLTVV.